These 15 T cell receptor beta chains were sequenced from one sample in a study of cytomegalovirus exposure and HLA in healthy donors (dated by TCRdb to about 2017). Libraries were made using the immunoSEQ multiplex PCR assay. A mixture of 60 forward primers for TCR Vbeta segments and 13 reverse primers for TCR Jbeta segments was used in the multiplex PCR. What TCRdb holds here is the immuneACCESS table cut down to in-frame rearrangements. Part of the clones is not present; checked against another copy, under half of the missing clones reflect an unresolved V gene, and the others are unexplained. Within this sample are 85,000 to 130,000 clones, with around 80% of them counted one time only. The ten biggest clones cover approximately 1.7% of the sample. Sequencing input: PBMCs. These receptors all come from a middle-aged woman in good health and CMV-seronegative.

In this sample, this clone turned up once. This CDR3 is CASSLSGTRADTQYF. In DNA, the CDR3 is TGTGCCAGCAGTCTAAGCGGGACAAGAGCAGATACGCAGTATTTT. The rearrangement joins TRBV28 to TRBJ2-3; perhaps TRBD2 as D (7 bases). V lost 5 bases, J lost 4 bases, and 16 bases lay in between. The CDR3 contains 15 residues. The germline V gene has CDR1 MDHEN and CDR2 SYDVKM.

The chain joins TRBV28 to TRBJ1-5; no clear D gene. With 3 bases removed from V and 2 bases from J, the gap between germline ends came to 14 bases. This CDR3 has 16 residues. CDR1 and CDR2 from the germline V gene are MDHEN and SYDVKM. The CDR3 DNA follows: TGTGCCAGCAGTTTCCCAGAGGGCGGCCGCAATCAGCCCCAGCATTTT. This codes for CASSFPEGGRNQPQHF.

The genes are TRBV4-2 and TRBJ2-3; TRBD2 matches 12 bases. This CDR3 has 16 amino acids. Germline CDR1 and CDR2: LGHNA and YNFKEQ. The junction had 8 bases not matched to a gene; V was cut back by 4 bases and J by 6 bases. The CDR3 protein is CASSLSGLAGRDTQYF. The CDR3 DNA sequence: TGTGCCAGCAGCCTCTCCGGACTAGCGGGAAGGGATACGCAGTATTTT.

The J gene is TRBJ1-6, the V gene TRBV6-5; possible D gene TRBD1, 5 bases. The V end lost 2 bases, the J end lost 7 bases, and 12 bases lay between the germline ends. Germline assignment: CDR1 MNHEY and CDR2 SVGAGI. The CDR3 covers 15 residues. The CDR3 loop is CASSYGRGVNSPLHF. As DNA, the CDR3 is TGTGCCAGCAGTTACGGACGGGGGGTAAATTCACCCCTCCACTTT.

This chain connects TRBV27 to TRBJ2-7; D is unclear. The CDR3 contains 15 residues. V shed 3 bases and J shed 2 bases, with 14 bases lying between them. CDR1 and CDR2 from the germline V gene are MNHEY and SMNVEV (reference sequence). Here the CDR3 DNA reads TGTGCCAGCAGTTTCATAGGCGGCCCAGCCTACGAGCAGTACTTC. This sequence encodes CASSFIGGPAYEQYF.

This chain joins TRBV5-6 and TRBJ2-7, with D maybe TRBD2 (5 bases). Trimming cost V 1 base and J 3 bases, with 5 bases left between them. This CDR3 has 12 residues. The germline gives CDR1 SGHDT, CDR2 YYEEEE. The DNA for the CDR3 is TGTGCCAGCAGCTTGCGGGACTACGAGCAGTACTTC. It encodes CASSLRDYEQYF.

V usage is TRBV27 and J usage is TRBJ1-6, with a possible D match to TRBD1 (5 bases). V lost 0 bases and J 2 bases, leaving 11 bases between the germline ends. The CDR3 has 17 amino acids. CDR1 and CDR2 from the germline V gene are MNHEY and SMNVEV (reference sequence). CDR3 in DNA: TGTGCCAGCAGTTTATCAGGGGTGAGGACCTATAATTCACCCCTCCACTTT. This encodes CASSLSGVRTYNSPLHF.

This chain links TRBV5-1 with TRBJ1-4; no firm D call. V was cut by 1 base and J by 4 bases, with 8 bases left in between. In germline, CDR1 is SGHRS, CDR2 YFSETQ. The CDR3 sequence is 14 residues long. CDR3 sequence: CASSLSGINEKLFF. CDR3 bases: TGCGCCAGCAGCTTGAGCGGGATTAATGAAAAACTGTTTTTT.

J is TRBJ1-5 and V is TRBV5-1; D is unclear. CDR1 is SGHRS, CDR2 YFSETQ, per germline. V lost 2 bases and J 6 bases, leaving 9 bases between the germline ends. The CDR3 consists of 13 residues. CDR3: CASSLAGGQPQHF. CDR3 nucleotides: TGCGCCAGCAGCTTAGCAGGAGGTCAGCCCCAGCATTTT.

The J gene is TRBJ1-2, the V gene TRBV28, with unresolved D. The ends were cut back, 6 bases at V and 14 bases at J, with 19 bases in the middle. Germline V lookup: CDR1 MDHEN, CDR2 SYDVKM. The CDR3 is 12 residues long. CDR3 DNA sequence: TGTGCCAGCAGGCCACACCAGCGAGTTGGTACCTTC. It translates to CASRPHQRVGTF.

CDR3 sequence: CASSIDSRTNYGYTF. The CDR3 DNA reads TGTGCCAGTAGTATAGATAGCCGGACTAACTATGGCTACACCTTC. The chain uses TRBV19 and TRBJ1-2; D is unclear. CDR3 length: 15 residues. Per germline, CDR1 LNHDA and CDR2 SQIVND (reference sequence). Trimming removed 0 bases at V and 0 bases at J, with 8 bases between.

The CDR3 region is CASSPIGTGGEPQHF. CDR3 DNA: TGTGCCAGCAGCCCAATCGGGACAGGGGGCGAGCCCCAGCATTTT. The chain is built from TRBV28 and TRBJ1-5, with TRBD1 matching over 12 bases. The CDR3 loop spans 15 amino acids. The trim removed 6 bases at V and 8 bases at J, leaving 8 bases unmatched. CDR1 and CDR2 (germline): MDHEN, SYDVKM.

The chain couples TRBV18 to TRBJ2-1, with D possibly TRBD1 on 5 matching bases. Germline CDR1 reads KGHSH; CDR2 reads LQKENI. The CDR3 sequence is 18 residues long. V lost 4 bases and J 0 bases, leaving 19 bases between the germline ends. The CDR3 here is CASSRGRVTGGSYNEQFF. In nucleotides, the CDR3 is TGTGCCAGCTCACGGGGCAGGGTAACCGGCGGCTCCTACAATGAGCAGTTCTTC.

This chain links TRBV5-1 with TRBJ2-1; TRBD1 matches 9 bases. Germline loops: CDR1 SGHRS, CDR2 YFSETQ. Trimming cost V 8 bases and J 4 bases; bases outside gene matches: 10. The CDR3 spans 15 residues. The CDR3 sequence is CASVPTGTGYNEQFF. DNA of the CDR3: TGCGCCAGTGTCCCGACCGGGACAGGGTACAATGAGCAGTTCTTC.

The CDR3 here is CASSSQFEQYF. The CDR3 bases are TGTGCCAGCAGCTCTCAGTTCGAGCAGTACTTC. V is TRBV7-2 and J is TRBJ2-7; D remains ambiguous. The V gene lost 4 bases and the J gene lost 6 bases, with 7 bases spanning the gap. This CDR3 is 11 amino acids long. Germline values: CDR1 SGHTA, CDR2 FQGNSA.